Presented here are 18 T cell receptor beta chains from one specimen sequenced in a study of T cells expressing NK-cell markers. For each CDR3 protein, TCRdb gives one entry from its re-call of the 5' RACE reads, without DNA. This sample's clone table lists 450,000 to 600,000 distinct CDR3 sequences. Source material: blood T cells: a sorted CD56 or NKG2C T cell subset, CD4+ or CD8+ T cells, or bulk PBMC T cells (not recorded which). The receptors here all came from a man between 18 and 35 years old in good health.

The rearrangement uses TRBV6-5 and TRBJ2-2; TCRdb names TRBD2, which stays unverified in the absence of DNA. The CDR3 covers 15 residues. Germline loops: CDR1 MNHEY, CDR2 SVGAGI. This CDR3 reads CASSPGTSDTGELFF.

The chain has TRBV10-3 and TRBJ2-2; TCRdb proposes TRBD1, but this gene call is untestable without DNA. Germline loops: CDR1 ENHRY, CDR2 SYGVKD. This CDR3 is built from 13 residues. CDR3: CAISDRGPGELFF.

The rearrangement uses TRBV7-9 and TRBJ1-4; TCRdb indicates TRBD1, and absent DNA this call remains unverified. Germline V gene data show CDR1 as SEHNR and CDR2 as FQNEAQ (reference sequence). The CDR3 has 15 residues. This CDR3 is CASSPTTGLGEKLFF. Full variable domain (rest looked up from reference TRBV7-9 and TRBJ1-4): DTGVSQNPRHKITKRGQNVTFRCDPISEHNRLYWYRQTLGQGPEFLTYFQNEAQLEKSRLLSDRFSAERPKGSFSTLEIQRTEQGDSAMYLCASSPTTGLGEKLFFGSGTQLSVL.

The chain recombines TRBV5-1 with TRBJ2-1; TCRdb selects TRBD2, and the lack of DNA leaves this call unchecked. In germline, CDR1 is SGHRS, CDR2 YFSETQ. This CDR3 comprises 18 residues. The CDR3 loop is CASSPKGTSGRAHNEQFF.

The J gene is TRBJ2-1, the V gene TRBV7-2; no DNA is available, so the TRBD1 call from TCRdb remains unchecked. Germline V gene lookup returns CDR1 SGHTA and CDR2 FQGNSA. This CDR3 has 15 residues. CDR3 in amino acids: CASSYGTGVTNEQFF. Full variable domain (missing parts from reference TRBV7-2 and TRBJ2-1): GAGVSQSPSNKVTEKGKDVELRCDPISGHTALYWYRQSLGQGLEFLIYFQGNSAPDKSGLPSDRFSAERTGGSVSTLTIQRTQQEDSAVYLCASSYGTGVTNEQFFGPGTRLTVL.

This CDR3 reads CAISESGGSIGNTIYF. The V and J genes are TRBV10-3 and TRBJ1-3; TCRdb proposes TRBD1, but this gene call is untestable without DNA. Per the germline V gene, CDR1 is ENHRY and CDR2 is SYGVKD. The CDR3 is 16 amino acids.

This sequence joins TRBV5-1 and TRBJ2-2; the D call from TCRdb, TRBD1, cannot be confirmed without DNA. CDR3 size: 13 residues. Germline V gene data show CDR1 as SGHRS and CDR2 as YFSETQ. The CDR3 is CASSLGAPLELFF.

The genes are TRBV5-1 and TRBJ1-5. Germline CDR1 reads SGHRS; CDR2 reads YFSETQ. This CDR3 contains 14 residues. The CDR3 loop reads CASSPGTVLGPQHF.

The chain joins TRBV24-1 to TRBJ2-3; the TCRdb call, TRBD2, lacks DNA for checking. Germline CDR1 reads KGHDR; CDR2 reads SFDVKD. The CDR3 is 18 amino acids. The CDR3 spells CATSDPSRTESITDTQYF.

The chain employs TRBV30 and TRBJ2-2; the TCRdb D gene call, TRBD1, has no DNA to confirm it. This CDR3 contains 13 residues. The germline V gene has CDR1 GTSNPN and CDR2 SVGIG (reference sequence). The chain's CDR3 is CAWREGVTGELFF.

The chain joins TRBV28 to TRBJ1-3. Per the germline V gene, CDR1 is MDHEN and CDR2 is SYDVKM. This CDR3 is built from 14 residues. Here the CDR3 reads CASYGALSGNTIYF.

The chain carries TRBV15 and TRBJ1-2. CDR1 is LNHNV and CDR2 is YYDKDF in the germline V gene (reference sequence). This CDR3 has 13 amino acids. This CDR3 is CATSRDSSYGYTF.

The chain carries TRBV3-1 and TRBJ2-4; TCRdb proposes TRBD2, but this gene call is untestable without DNA. Germline-derived CDR1 and CDR2 are LGHDT and YNNKEL (reference sequence). This CDR3 spans 18 amino acids. CDR3 in amino acids: CASSPGLAGYVGKNIQYF.

The chain joins TRBV9 to TRBJ2-7; the TRBD1 assignment by TCRdb is unverifiable without DNA. The CDR3 consists of 15 residues. Germline lookup yields CDR1 SGDLS and CDR2 YYNGEE. CDR3 in amino acids: CASSRLGQGSYEQYF.

This chain connects TRBV10-2 to TRBJ2-5; lacking DNA, the TRBD2 call made by TCRdb goes unchecked. The CDR3 is 16 amino acids. Germline CDR1 and CDR2: WSHSY and SAAADI. CDR3 sequence reads: CASSESWGLAQETQYF.

The V gene is TRBV30, the J gene TRBJ1-1. From germline, CDR1 is GTSNPN and CDR2 SVGIG (reference sequence). The CDR3 extends over 13 amino acids. CDR3 loop: CAWRVGDWTEAFF.

The rearrangement joins TRBV6-5 to TRBJ1-2. Germline V gene data show CDR1 as MNHEY and CDR2 as SVGAGI. The CDR3 runs to 14 residues. The CDR3 loop reads CASSYSGQAGGYTF.

The chain has TRBV3-1 and TRBJ1-4; absent DNA, TCRdb's TRBD1 call cannot be checked. The CDR3 consists of 16 residues. Germline CDR1 and CDR2: LGHDT and YNNKEL (reference sequence). CDR3 sequence reads: CASSQALGQGNEKLFF.